These T cell receptor beta chains were read from a single sample in a study of cytomegalovirus exposure and HLA in healthy donors. The method was immunoSEQ multiplex PCR; TCRdb's version includes in-frame clones alone and lacks a portion of them. The table includes fewer than 400,000 clones, approximately 88% detected once. Sequencing input: PBMCs. These receptors were taken from a man aged 25 to 45 in good health and CMV-seronegative. CDR3s include the opening cysteine and the closing phenylalanine or tryptophan.

cdr3_aa v_call
CASSPDTGSNSPLHF TRBV18
CASSRATSGGKAPDTQYF TRBV5-1
CSVGRDSDSNQPQHF TRBV29-1
CASRGRGGHNEKLFF TRBV19
CAWTEFVTSSEQFF TRBV30
CASQGKEEGYTF TRBV5-1
CASSFSRGGSYEQYF TRBV5-1
CASSQLAGGKTGELFF TRBV25-1
CASSKRLANTGELFF TRBV7-6
CASSLRQGANTEAFF TRBV5-1
CASSLADSNTGELFF TRBV4-2